This T cell receptor (beta chain) was recorded in a study of blood T cells in healthy people across ages. Next came a second PCR, run for about 7 to 12 cycles, which used a sample-barcoded 5' primer along with a J-beta primer mix. From the 5' RACE reads, TCRdb called clonotypes with MiXCR, one entry per CDR3 protein. This table has about 640,000 distinct CDR3 sequences, about 30% appearing once. From germline, CDR1 is DFQATT and CDR2 SNEGSKA (reference sequence). The CDR3 contains 15 residues. Isolation recovered at least 6.5 million PBMCs from every sample. This clonotype appeared a few times. One junction end disagrees with the germline gene, perhaps due to a read error.

This TCR was recovered from a woman of 80 years or more in good health. Sequencing used blood. This chain connects TRBV20-1 to TRBJ2-3, with TRBD2 matching 7 bases. CDR3 sequence: CSASSGRGPTGTQYF. DNA for the CDR3: TGCAGTGCTAGTAGTGGGAGGGGACCTACAGGTACGCAGTATTTT.